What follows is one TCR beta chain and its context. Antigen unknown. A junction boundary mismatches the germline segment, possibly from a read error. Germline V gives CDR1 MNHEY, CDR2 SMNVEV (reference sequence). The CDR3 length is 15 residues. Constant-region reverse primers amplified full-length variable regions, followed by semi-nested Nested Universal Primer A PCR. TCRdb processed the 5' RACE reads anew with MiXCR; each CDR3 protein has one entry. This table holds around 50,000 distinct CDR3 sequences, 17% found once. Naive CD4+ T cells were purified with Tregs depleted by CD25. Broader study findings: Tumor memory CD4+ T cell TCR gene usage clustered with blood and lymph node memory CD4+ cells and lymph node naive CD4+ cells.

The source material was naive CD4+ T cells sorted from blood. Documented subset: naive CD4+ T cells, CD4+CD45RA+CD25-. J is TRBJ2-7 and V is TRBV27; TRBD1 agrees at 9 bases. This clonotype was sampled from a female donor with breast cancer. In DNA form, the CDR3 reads TGTACCAGCAGTCGGACCGGGACAGGGCGGAACGAGCAGTACTTC. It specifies CTSSRTGTGRNEQYF.